This TCR beta chain stems from a study of follicular helper T cells after annual influenza vaccination. About the study: Days 0, 7 and 28 post-vaccination were the blood draw times. Across the 2013-2014, 2014-2015 and 2015-2016 vaccination seasons, some subjects were resampled.

Documented time point: 2015-2016 season, pre-vaccination. Donors were community-dwelling with no influenza vaccine in the prior 6 months. The data were produced by immunoSEQ multiplex PCR, yet TCRdb's version contains in-frame clones alone and is incomplete. The table has some 10,000 clones, roughly 80% seen once. Germline loops: CDR1 KGHSY, CDR2 FQNENV. CDR3 length equals 13 residues. Between the trimmed V and J ends, which lost 3 bases and 6 bases, there was a span of 8 bases. Study results and caveats: ICOS-CD38- cTfh most often held earlier Day 7 ICOS+CD38+ clones.

With respect to this clone: Its target is unknown.

This clonotype was obtained from an adult who received the influenza vaccine. Sequenced here: CXCR5+ CD38- circulating T follicular helper cells from blood, sampled on the day of influenza vaccination. Stated subset: circulating Tfh, non-naive CD4+CXCR5+PD-1+ (ICOS+CD38+ or ICOS-CD38-). The chain links TRBV16 to TRBJ2-2; D uncertain. CDR3 in DNA: TGTGCCAGCAGCCAGGCAATGTCCGGGGAGCTGTTTTTT. This gives the protein CASSQAMSGELFF. Combining the CDR3 with reference TRBV16 and TRBJ2-2 gives the whole variable domain GEEVAQTPKHLVRGEGQKAKLYCAPIKGHSYVFWYQQVLKNEFKFLISFQNENVFDETGMPKERFSAKCLPNSPCSLEIQATKLEDSAVYFCASSQAMSGELFFGEGSRLTVL.